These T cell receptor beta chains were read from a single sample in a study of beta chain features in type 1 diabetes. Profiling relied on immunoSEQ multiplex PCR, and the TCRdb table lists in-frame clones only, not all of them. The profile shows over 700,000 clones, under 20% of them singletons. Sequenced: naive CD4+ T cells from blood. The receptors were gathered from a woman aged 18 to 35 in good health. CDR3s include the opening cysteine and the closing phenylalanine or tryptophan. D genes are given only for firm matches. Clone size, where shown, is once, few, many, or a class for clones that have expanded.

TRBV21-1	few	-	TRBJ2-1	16	TGTGCCAGCAGCAAACCGCGGACAGGGGGATACAATGAGCAGTTCTTC	CASSKPRTGGYNEQFF
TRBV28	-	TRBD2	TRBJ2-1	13	TGTGCCACCATCGGTAGCGGGAGAAATGAGCAGTTCTTC	CATIGSGRNEQFF
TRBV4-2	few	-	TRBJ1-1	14	TGTGCCAGCAGCCAAGAGGTTGCGAACACTGAAGCTTTCTTT	CASSQEVANTEAFF
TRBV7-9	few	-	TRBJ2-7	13	TGTGCCAGCAGCTTGCCGGGCCTTTACGAGCAGTACTTC	CASSLPGLYEQYF
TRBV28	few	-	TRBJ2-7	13	TGTGCCAGCACCGGCCCTGGGACCTACGAGCAGTACTTC	CASTGPGTYEQYF
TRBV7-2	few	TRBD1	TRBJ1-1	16	TGTGCCAGCAGCCCCGGGACAGCGTCTCGGAACACTGAAGCTTTCTTT	CASSPGTASRNTEAFF
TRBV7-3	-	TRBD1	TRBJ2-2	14	TGTGCCAGCAGCTTAGTACAGGGGGCCGGGGAGCTGTTTTTT	CASSLVQGAGELFF
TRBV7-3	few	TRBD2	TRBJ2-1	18	TGTGCCAGCAGCTCTCGCCCAAGGGGGGGCGGGAGGATGGATGAGCAGTTCTTC	CASSSRPRGGGRMDEQFF
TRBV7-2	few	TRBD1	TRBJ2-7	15	TGTGCCAGCAGCTTAATAGGGACAGGGTCCTACGAGCAGTACTTC	CASSLIGTGSYEQYF
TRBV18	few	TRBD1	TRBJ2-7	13	TGTGCCAGCTCATCGCAGGGGGCTTACGAGCAGTACTTC	CASSSQGAYEQYF
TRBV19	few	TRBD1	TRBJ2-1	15	TGTGCCAGTACCCCGGGGGACAGGAGGTACAATGAGCAGTTCTTC	CASTPGDRRYNEQFF
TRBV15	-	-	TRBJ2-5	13	TGTGCCACCAGCTGGGGTGGCGGGGAGACCCAGTACTTC	CATSWGGGETQYF
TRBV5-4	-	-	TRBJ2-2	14	TGTGCCAGCAACGTGGGAGTTGGCACCGGGGAGCTGTTTTTT	CASNVGVGTGELFF
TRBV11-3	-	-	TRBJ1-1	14	TGTGCCAGCAGCTTAGATGGAGAGAACACTGAAGCTTTCTTT	CASSLDGENTEAFF
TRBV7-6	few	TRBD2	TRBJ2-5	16	TGTGCCAGCAGCTTTTCCCGGGGGAGGGCCGGGGAGACCCAGTACTTC	CASSFSRGRAGETQYF
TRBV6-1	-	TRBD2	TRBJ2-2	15	TGTGCCAGCAGTGACCTAGCGGGTGGAACCGGGGAGCTGTTTTTT	CASSDLAGGTGELFF
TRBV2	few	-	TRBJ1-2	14	TGTGCCAGCAGTGTACCGACAGCCACCTATGGCTACACCTTC	CASSVPTATYGYTF
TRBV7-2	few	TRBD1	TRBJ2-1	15	TGTGCCAGCAGCTCGAGACAGGGGGCTTACAATGAGCAGTTCTTC	CASSSRQGAYNEQFF
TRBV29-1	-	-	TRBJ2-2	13	TGCAGCGTTGGTCTCACGAACACCGGGGAGCTGTTTTTT	CSVGLTNTGELFF
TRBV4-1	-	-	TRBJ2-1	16	TGCGCCAGCAGCCAACCCAGGGGGACTCTACGCAATGAGCAGTTCTTC	CASSQPRGTLRNEQFF
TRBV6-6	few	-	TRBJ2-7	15	TGTGCCAGCAGTCAAAAAAGCGGAAGCTCCTACGAGCAGTACTTC	CASSQKSGSSYEQYF
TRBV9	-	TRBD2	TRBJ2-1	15	TGTGCCAGCAGCGTTGGGCTAGCGGGATACAATGAGCAGTTCTTC	CASSVGLAGYNEQFF
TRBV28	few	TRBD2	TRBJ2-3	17	TGTGCCAGCAGTTTCCCATTAGCGGGAGGGCCCACAGATACGCAGTATTTT	CASSFPLAGGPTDTQYF
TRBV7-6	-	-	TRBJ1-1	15	TGTGCCAGCAGCCGGGATGGGGGGGCGCGGACTGAAGCTTTCTTT	CASSRDGGARTEAFF
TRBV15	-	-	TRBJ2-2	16	TGTGCCACCGCCGGGGTAGCGGAGTCGAACACCGGGGAGCTGTTTTTT	CATAGVAESNTGELFF
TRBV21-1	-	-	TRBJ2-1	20	-	CASSLPWGTGAVRCWNEQFF
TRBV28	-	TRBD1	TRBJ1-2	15	TGTGCCAGCAGTCCCCCGGGACAGAGGTGGTATGGCTACACCTTC	CASSPPGQRWYGYTF
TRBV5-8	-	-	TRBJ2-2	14	TGTGCCAGCAAGGTCGGATACAACACCGGGGAGCTGTTTTTT	CASKVGYNTGELFF
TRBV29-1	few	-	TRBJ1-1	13	TGCAGCGTTGATTCCCAAGGGTTCACTGAAGCTTTCTTT	CSVDSQGFTEAFF
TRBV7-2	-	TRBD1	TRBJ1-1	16	TGTGCCAGCAGCTTAGCGGCGGACAGGGGACTAATAGGAGCTTTCTTT	CASSLAADRGLIGAFF
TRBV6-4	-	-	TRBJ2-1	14	TGTGCCAGCAGTGAACAGGGTTCCTACAATGAGCAGTTCTTC	CASSEQGSYNEQFF
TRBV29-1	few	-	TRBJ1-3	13	TGCAGCGCAAGGAAGAACCTTGGAAACACCATATATTTT	CSARKNLGNTIYF
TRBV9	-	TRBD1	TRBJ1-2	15	TGTGCCAGCAGCCCTATGGCAAGGACAGGGGATGGCTACACCTTC	CASSPMARTGDGYTF
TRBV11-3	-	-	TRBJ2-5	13	TGTGCCAGCAGCTCGCGGGCCTCAGAGACCCAGTACTTC	CASSSRASETQYF
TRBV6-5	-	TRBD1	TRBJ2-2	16	TGTGCCAGCAGTTACTATGGACAGGGGGTTCGAGGGGAGCTGTTTTTT	CASSYYGQGVRGELFF
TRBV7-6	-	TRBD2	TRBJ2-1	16	TGTGCCAGCAGCCCCAGACTAGCGGGAGTGAAGCATGAGCAGTTCTTC	CASSPRLAGVKHEQFF
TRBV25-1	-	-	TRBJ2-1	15	TGTGCCAGCAGTGATCTTGATCGCGATTACAATGAGCAGTTCTTC	CASSDLDRDYNEQFF
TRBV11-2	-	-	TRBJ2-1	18	TGTGCCAGCAGCACGCTGAGGATACAGGGAAGAAACTACAATGAGCAGTTCTTC	CASSTLRIQGRNYNEQFF
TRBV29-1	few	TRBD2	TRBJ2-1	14	TGCAGCGCCCGGGGGCTAGCGGGATACAATGAGCAGTTCTTC	CSARGLAGYNEQFF
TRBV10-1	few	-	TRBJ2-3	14	TGCGCCAGCAGTGAGAGCAGGGCCATAGATACGCAGTATTTT	CASSESRAIDTQYF
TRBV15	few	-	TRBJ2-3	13	TGTGCCACCAGCAGCCCAGCGGCAGATACGCAGTATTTT	CATSSPAADTQYF
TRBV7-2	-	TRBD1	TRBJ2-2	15	TGTGCCAGCAGCTTTGACAGGGCCCCCACCGGGGAGCTGTTTTTT	CASSFDRAPTGELFF
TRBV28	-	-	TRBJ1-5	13	TGTGCCAGCAGCAGGGACAGCAATCAGCCCCAGCATTTT	CASSRDSNQPQHF